These 20 T cell receptor beta chains were all obtained from the same sample, sequenced in a study of T cells in Graves' hyperthyroidism and ophthalmopathy. The source material, RNA transcripts, was used to amplify TCR beta CDR3 regions. The primer set for the first-round RT-PCR of the TCR CDR3 was HTBI. TCRdb re-called the multiplex PCR reads through MiXCR, storing one row per CDR3 protein. Here the sample spans hundreds of thousands of distinct CDR3 sequences, 13% to 15% being singletons. Sequencing input: blood. Receptors originate from a woman aged 50 to 65 with Graves' ophthalmopathy.

In its sample, this clonotype was seen many times. V usage is TRBV3-1 and J usage is TRBJ2-1; 7 positions agree with TRBD2. CDR1 is LGHDT and CDR2 is YNNKEL in the germline V gene (reference sequence). V was pared by 6 bases and J by 0 bases, with 8 bases of the junction left unmatched. This CDR3 contains 16 residues. Here the CDR3 reads CASRKGAGYSYNEQFF. The CDR3 DNA reads TGTGCCAGCAGGAAGGGAGCGGGATACTCCTACAATGAGCAGTTCTTC.

This clonotype showed up many times. The CDR3 DNA reads TGCGCCAGCAGTGAGTTGGGGAGACCGCTGGATGGCTACACCTTC. Translating it yields CASSELGRPLDGYTF. The chain carries TRBV10-2 and TRBJ1-2; D unclear. Per the germline V gene, CDR1 is WSHSY and CDR2 is SAAADI. CDR3 size: 15 residues. V was pared by 1 base and J by 6 bases, with 15 bases between.

This clonotype has a count of ten or more. The chain uses TRBV6-6 and TRBJ2-1; D is possibly TRBD2 (8 bases). The germline V gene has CDR1 MNHNY and CDR2 SVGAGI (reference sequence). Trimming stripped 2 bases from V and 4 bases from J, with 18 bases between. CDR3 length: 17 amino acids. The CDR3 nucleotides read TGTGCCAGCAGTTACCCGGGGGGGCAGGGGGTTTACAATGAGCAGTTCTTC. Translation gives CASSYPGGQGVYNEQFF.

Regarding this clonotype: The germline gene is not matched at one end of the junction; a read error may be the cause. V gene TRBV2 combines with J gene TRBJ1-4, with D perhaps TRBD1 (5 bases). The CDR3 loop spans 15 amino acids. Germline-derived CDR1 and CDR2 are SNHLY and FYNNEI. This chain's CDR3 is CAGRLFEGTNEELFF. Written as DNA, the CDR3 is TGTGCCGGCAGGCTTTTCGAGGGGACTAATGAAGAACTGTTTTTT.

This clonotype showed up many times. The chain links TRBV6-2 or TRBV6-3 to TRBJ2-3; a possible D gene is TRBD2 (5 bases). Trimming took off 0 bases at V and 0 bases at J, with 10 bases between the two ends. The CDR3 extends over 16 amino acids. From germline, CDR1 is MNHEY and CDR2 SVGEGT. CDR3 DNA: TGTGCCAGCAGTTACTCTCGAGAGGGAAGCACAGATACGCAGTATTTT. Translation gives CASSYSREGSTDTQYF.

This clonotype has just a few counts. The chain is built from TRBV30 and TRBJ1-2, with D unclear. From germline, CDR1 is GTSNPN and CDR2 SVGIG (reference sequence). CDR3 length: 12 residues. Between the trimmed V and J ends, which lost 2 bases and 2 bases, there was a span of 6 bases. CDR3 amino acids: CAWSPVNYGYTF. CDR3 nucleotides: TGTGCCTGGAGTCCTGTCAACTATGGCTACACCTTC.

V and J are TRBV25-1 and TRBJ2-1; 11 bases align to TRBD2. Per germline, CDR1 MGHDK and CDR2 SYGVNS. With 4 bases clipped from V and 8 bases from J, the junction kept 7 bases outside the gene matches. The CDR3 has 15 amino acids. The CDR3 coding sequence is TGTGCCAGCAGTGCCCCGGGACTAGCGGTGGATGAGCAGTTCTTC. It codes for CASSAPGLAVDEQFF.

This clonotype was found a few times. The genes are TRBV18 and TRBJ1-2; D unclear. Trimming took 4 bases from V and 5 from J, leaving 23 bases between them. The CDR3 is 17 amino acids. Germline V lookup: CDR1 KGHSH, CDR2 LQKENI. In DNA, the CDR3 is TGTGCCAGCTCACTCGGTGGAAAGAACGCTTATCGGTATGGCTACACCTTC. Translated: CASSLGGKNAYRYGYTF.

This clonotype has a count of ten or more. The chain carries TRBV28 and TRBJ1-2; maybe TRBD1 (5 bases). V was shortened by 6 bases and J by 7 bases, with 15 bases between the two germline ends. The CDR3 sequence is 13 residues long. The V gene's germline CDR1 is MDHEN and CDR2 SYDVKM. The CDR3 here is CASSGFGGLGYTF. The CDR3 DNA reads TGTGCCAGCAGCGGATTCGGGGGTCTTGGCTACACCTTC.

The chain links TRBV4-3 to TRBJ2-1; D remains ambiguous. Germline assignment: CDR1 LGHNA and CDR2 YSLEER. V shed 1 base and J shed 6 bases, with 4 bases lying between them. The CDR3 has 12 amino acids. In DNA, the CDR3 is TGCGCCAGCAGCCAAGGGGCCAATGAGCAGTTCTTC. It translates to CASSQGANEQFF.

Points on this clonotype: A clone one base away is much larger, so this may be a read error. The chain has TRBV5-5 and TRBJ1-5; the D is unclear. The CDR3 loop spans 13 amino acids. Germline V lookup: CDR1 SGHKS, CDR2 YYEKEE (reference sequence). Here the CDR3 reads CASSLDFNQPRHF. The CDR3 coding sequence is TGTGCCAGCAGCTTGGACTTCAATCAGCCCCGGCATTTT.

This clonotype appeared many times. Here the CDR3 DNA reads TGCAGTGCTAGAGGCCTGCGTTCGGGCTACAATGAGCAGTTCTTC. It yields the protein CSARGLRSGYNEQFF. The J gene is TRBJ2-1, the V gene TRBV20-1; D gene unclear. Trimming took off 1 base at V and 3 bases at J, with 13 bases between the two ends. The CDR3 totals 15 residues. The germline V gene has CDR1 DFQATT and CDR2 SNEGSKA (reference sequence).

This clonotype appeared many times. CDR3 DNA: TGTGCCACCAGTGACCCCTCGACTAGTCCCTACGAGCAGTACTTC. Its protein is CATSDPSTSPYEQYF. The chain links TRBV24-1 to TRBJ2-7, with D possibly matching TRBD2 (6 bases). This CDR3 is built from 15 residues. V was cut by 4 bases and J by 2 bases, with 14 bases left in between. Looked up from germline, CDR1 is KGHDR and CDR2 is SFDVKD.

About this clonotype itself: A read error is possible here, since a much larger clone lies one base away. This chain joins TRBV20-1 and TRBJ2-5; no definite D call. This CDR3 has 11 amino acids. Germline V CDR1 and CDR2: DFQATT, SNEGSKA (reference sequence). CDR3 nucleotide sequence: TGCAATGCCCGGACCCCGGGGACCCAGTACTTC. It specifies CNARTPGTQYF.

The rearrangement links TRBV27 to TRBJ2-7, with 7 bases fitting TRBD2. V dropped 3 bases and J dropped 1; count of bases not matched to a gene: 3. The CDR3 has 14 amino acids. Looked up from germline, CDR1 is MNHEY and CDR2 is SMNVEV (reference sequence). The chain's CDR3 is CASSFKRDSYEQYF. CDR3 in DNA: TGTGCCAGCAGTTTCAAGCGGGATTCCTACGAGCAGTACTTC.

This clonotype was seen a few times. The chain is built from TRBV9 and TRBJ2-3, with a tentative D call TRBD2 (5 bases). The CDR3 runs 14 residues. Between the trimmed V and J ends, which lost 3 bases and 2 bases, there was a span of 10 bases. Germline V gene sequence: CDR1 SGDLS, CDR2 YYNGEE. The CDR3 DNA follows: TGTGCCAGCAGCGGGAGCGGCTACACAGATACGCAGTATTTT. The encoded protein is CASSGSGYTDTQYF.

The table lists this clonotype with many counts. The chain couples TRBV28 to TRBJ2-5; weak D call: TRBD2 (6 bases). Trimming shortened V by 5 bases and J by 4 bases, and 17 bases separated the two germline ends. This CDR3 comprises 15 residues. Germline V gene data show CDR1 as MDHEN and CDR2 as SYDVKM. The CDR3 nucleotides read TGTGCCAGCAGTCTCGCCCAAGGACTAACAGAGACCCAGTACTTC. It yields the protein CASSLAQGLTETQYF.

This clonotype was counted at least ten times. The rearrangement links TRBV9 to TRBJ1-1, with D possibly matching TRBD1 (5 bases). CDR3 size: 12 residues. V gave up 5 bases and J gave up 4 bases, with 9 bases separating them. Looked up from germline, CDR1 is SGDLS and CDR2 is YYNGEE. The CDR3 coding sequence is TGTGCCAGCAGTGCTACAGGCACTGAAGCTTTCTTT. This translates into CASSATGTEAFF.

This rearrangement joins TRBV7-8 to TRBJ1-6; D gene ambiguous. Germline assignment: CDR1 SGHVS and CDR2 FQNEAQ. The CDR3 has 17 residues. The V gene lost 4 bases and the J gene lost 0 bases, with 13 bases spanning the gap. The CDR3 sequence is CASSSIIRSSYNSPLHF. CDR3 coding DNA: TGTGCCAGCAGCTCCATTATCAGGAGCTCCTATAATTCACCCCTCCACTTT.

The sample holds a few counts of this clonotype. V and J are TRBV18 and TRBJ2-1; no reliable D call. The CDR3 consists of 14 residues. The V and J ends lost 3 bases and 2 bases respectively, with 8 bases between them. Germline CDR1 is KGHSH and CDR2 is LQKENI. CDR3 in amino acids: CASSPMKTYNEQFF. CDR3 sequence (DNA): TGTGCCAGCTCACCGATGAAAACCTACAATGAGCAGTTCTTC.